These T cell receptor beta chains were read from a single sample in a study of cytomegalovirus exposure and HLA in healthy donors. Only in-frame clones appear in the TCRdb table, and some are missing; sequencing was by immunoSEQ multiplex PCR. The data show some 130,000 clones, around four fifths seen once. Material for sequencing was PBMCs. The receptors stem from a female donor in good health and CMV-seronegative. CDR3s include the opening cysteine and the closing phenylalanine or tryptophan. The listing skips clone size in some rows; elsewhere it reads once, few, many or a size class.

size	V	CDR3
-	TRBV30	CAWSVPNPNEQFF
once	TRBV6-5	CASSYSRRDRGREQYF
-	TRBV11-2	CASSLGGARNSQYF
-	TRBV5-1	CASSLGDRGSYGYTF
-	TRBV4-2	CAGSSPGGTGDGYTF
-	TRBV29-1	CSVEDATSGTYNEQFF
once	TRBV7-8	CASLRAGFGYNEQFF
few	TRBV18	CASSPPELRGADGKLFF
-	TRBV6-1	CATTGKNSNQPQHF
few	TRBV27	CGWERPYNEQFF
once	TRBV11-2	CASSRDYLYEQYF
-	TRBV15	CATTSSRGAGVHTQYF
-	TRBV19	CASSIVRNTGELFF
-	TRBV4-2	CASSQDLGLAGPYNEQFF
-	TRBV27	CASSFNVAGSPYEQYF
-	TRBV30	CAWRLAGSTDTQYF
-	TRBV6-5	CASSLAGGHNEQFF
-	TRBV28	CASSDLDRGYNEQFF
-	TRBV11-2	CASSRQGYEQYF
-	TRBV5-1	CASSLEQNQPQHF
-	TRBV5-6	CASSYRYGQSNQPQHF
-	TRBV28	CASRGRGAEAFF
few	TRBV2	CASRGTGDQPQHF
once	TRBV18	CASSPSAGENIQYF
-	TRBV4-3	CASSQASRNADTQYF
-	TRBV2	CASNEGVGQPQHF
few	TRBV7-2	CASSSRRETQYF
-	TRBV7-9	CASSARQGNYEQYF
-	TRBV2	CASSRDLKSYEQYF
-	TRBV28	CASSPGTSKDEQYF
-	TRBV4-1	CASSPTDIYEQYF
-	TRBV5-4	CASSLDLASYNEQFF
-	TRBV6-5	CASSYSVNYGYTF
-	TRBV27	CASSLFPHSGTGYGAFF
-	TRBV5-4	CASETSGNVEQFF
few	TRBV4-1	CASSQEGRGETQYF
-	TRBV4-3	CASSRDRGETQYF
-	TRBV7-2	CASSLKGLAGHIQYF
-	TRBV5-1	CASSLDTNQPQHF
-	TRBV10-3	CAISTGTSGGSYNEQFF
-	TRBV7-2	CASSLALRYEQYF
-	TRBV29-1	CSTRDRGRDEQYF
-	TRBV27	CASRRGDRGYGYTF
-	TRBV30	CAWSTSGSYEQYF
once	TRBV2	CASSPGLNYGYTF
-	TRBV7-2	CASSLGVGGYTGELFF
-	TRBV7-2	CASSLVGTSYPHEQYF
few	TRBV4-1	CASSQTSLTGGGKTQYF
once	TRBV19	CASSKQRRASYNEQFF
-	TRBV4-3	CASRGGQGNYGYTF
once	TRBV5-6	CASRLAGGPSSYNEQFF
few	TRBV7-8	CASSSPGQTNTGELFF
-	TRBV4-3	CASSQDPQGALGNTIYF
-	TRBV19	CASSIFGREGGEQFF